Each of the 29 T cell receptor beta chains below was sequenced from the same sample in a study of cytomegalovirus exposure and HLA in healthy donors. PCR employed 60 Vbeta and 13 Jbeta primers. Some clones are missing from TCRdb's copy, which holds only in-frame ones; the method was immunoSEQ multiplex PCR. The sample shows roughly 180,000 clones, 75% to 85% of them seen only once. Material for sequencing was PBMCs. The receptor set was obtained from a girl between 2 and 10 years old in good health and CMV-seropositive.

This clone was seen only a few times. This sequence joins TRBV4-1 and TRBJ2-6; 10 bases are shared with TRBD1. CDR1 and CDR2 (germline): MGHRA, YSYEKL. This CDR3 region has 20 residues. V was pared by 0 bases and J by 0 bases, with 8 bases of the junction left unmatched. The CDR3 spells CASSQEGTGVSLSGANVLTF. CDR3 DNA: TGCGCCAGCAGCCAAGAGGGGACAGGGGTTTCCCTCTCTGGGGCCAACGTCCTGACTTTC.

The DNA of the CDR3 is TGTGCCAGCAGTTTCACCTACGAGCAGTACTTC. Translation gives CASSFTYEQYF. The chain employs TRBV6-1 and TRBJ2-7; no definite D call. The CDR3 contains 11 residues. V lost 5 bases and J 2 bases, leaving 4 bases between the germline ends. Looked up from germline, CDR1 is MNHNS and CDR2 is SASEGT.

This sequence joins TRBV6-5 and TRBJ2-1, with D possibly matching TRBD2 (6 bases). The CDR3 consists of 13 residues. CDR1 and CDR2 from the germline V gene are MNHEY and SVGAGI. V lost 6 bases and J 8 bases, leaving 14 bases between the germline ends. CDR3 sequence: CASRRGLIDEQFF. The CDR3, as DNA: TGTGCCAGCAGGCGAGGACTAATCGATGAGCAGTTCTTC.

V usage is TRBV5-4 and J usage is TRBJ2-5; 9 bases map to TRBD2. V dropped 0 bases and J dropped 3; count of bases not matched to a gene: 6. Germline CDR1 SGHNT, CDR2 YYREEE (reference sequence). The CDR3 has 16 residues. The CDR3 DNA reads as TGTGCCAGCAGCTTGGATGCTAGCGGGGCCAAAGAGACCCAGTACTTC. Translating gives CASSLDASGAKETQYF.

The CDR3 reads CSVRQVLSYEQYF. The DNA of the CDR3 is TGCAGCGTGAGACAGGTACTCTCCTACGAGCAGTACTTC. The chain uses TRBV29-1 and TRBJ2-7, with D possibly matching TRBD1 (6 bases). Germline CDR1 reads SQVTM; CDR2 reads ANQGSEA. With 6 bases removed from V and 0 bases from J, the gap between germline ends came to 12 bases. This CDR3 spans 13 amino acids.

V and J are TRBV15 and TRBJ2-1; D is undetermined. CDR1 and CDR2 (germline): LNHNV, YYDKDF (reference sequence). This CDR3 spans 15 amino acids. Between the trimmed V and J ends, which lost 0 bases and 4 bases, there was a span of 10 bases. The CDR3 here is CATSRDLSAYNEQFF. In nucleotides, the CDR3 is TGTGCCACCAGCAGAGATCTATCCGCTTACAATGAGCAGTTCTTC.

V and J are TRBV15 and TRBJ2-3; D might be TRBD2 (5 bases). The CDR3 consists of 17 residues. With 0 bases removed from V and 3 bases from J, the gap between germline ends came to 16 bases. Germline values: CDR1 LNHNV, CDR2 YYDKDF (reference sequence). The CDR3 region has the DNA TGTGCCACCAGCAGAGATCGGGCGGGCCGGTCGACAGATACGCAGTATTTT. Protein sequence: CATSRDRAGRSTDTQYF.

J is TRBJ2-4 and V is TRBV6-6; TRBD1 matches 10 bases. V shed 4 bases and J 10 bases; nucleotides not matched to a gene: 1. The germline gives CDR1 MNHNY, CDR2 SVGAGI (reference sequence). The CDR3 is 12 amino acids. In nucleotides, the CDR3 is TGTGCCAGCAGTTGGACAGGGGGAATTCAGTACTTC. Encoded protein: CASSWTGGIQYF.

The sample holds one count of this clone. The chain uses TRBV5-4 and TRBJ1-3; TRBD1 matches at 7 bases. The CDR3 consists of 15 residues. Germline loops: CDR1 SGHNT, CDR2 YYREEE (reference sequence). V shed 4 bases and J 2 bases; nucleotides not matched to a gene: 6. The CDR3 DNA is TGTGCCAGCAGCGCCGGGACAGACCCTGGAAACACCATATATTTT. Its protein is CASSAGTDPGNTIYF.

V usage is TRBV9 and J usage is TRBJ2-5; maybe TRBD2 (6 bases). The V and J ends lost 0 bases and 5 bases respectively, with 17 bases between them. The CDR3 runs to 16 residues. Germline CDR1 is SGDLS and CDR2 is YYNGEE. The CDR3 bases are TGTGCCAGCAGCGTAGGTGTCCAGGGAGGAGGGGAGACCCAGTACTTC. Residues: CASSVGVQGGGETQYF.

This clone was seen only once. The gene calls are TRBV30 and TRBJ1-1, with a weak D call TRBD1 (5 bases). The germline gives CDR1 GTSNPN, CDR2 SVGIG (reference sequence). The CDR3 loop spans 16 amino acids. Between the trimmed V and J ends, which lost 3 bases and 1 base, there was a span of 18 bases. The CDR3 here is CAWSKIPGGGNTEAFF. The CDR3 nucleotides are TGTGCCTGGAGCAAAATCCCCGGGGGGGGGAACACTGAAGCTTTCTTT.

The chain employs TRBV4-1 and TRBJ2-5; 10 nucleotides align to TRBD2. Trimming removed 0 bases from V and 6 bases from J; junction bases left unmatched: 13. CDR3 length: 18 residues. Germline V gives CDR1 MGHRA, CDR2 YSYEKL. This CDR3 is CASSQDWAPSGSPKTQYF. The CDR3 bases are TGCGCCAGCAGCCAAGATTGGGCCCCTAGCGGGAGCCCGAAGACCCAGTACTTC.

The rearrangement uses TRBV11-2 and TRBJ2-3, with TRBD2 matching over 7 bases. The CDR3 loop spans 19 amino acids. The ends lost 4 bases at V and 0 bases at J; junction bases unmatched: 16. The germline V gene has CDR1 SGHAT and CDR2 FQNNGV. CDR3 sequence (DNA): TGTGCCAGCAGCTCCCCTGGGTCTAGCGGCAGATCTAGCACAGATACGCAGTATTTT. It specifies CASSSPGSSGRSSTDTQYF.

This clone was found once. V and J are TRBV27 and TRBJ1-1, with D uncertain. Germline loops: CDR1 MNHEY, CDR2 SMNVEV (reference sequence). The CDR3 loop spans 13 amino acids. Trimming pared 5 bases from V and 0 bases from J, leaving 7 bases between. Here the CDR3 reads CASSGQVNTEAFF. The CDR3 bases are TGTGCCAGCAGTGGGCAGGTGAACACTGAAGCTTTCTTT.

The chain is built from TRBV19 and TRBJ2-5, with TRBD2 as a possible D gene (6 bases). CDR1 LNHDA and CDR2 SQIVND come from the germline V gene (reference sequence). Trimming took 10 bases from V and 2 from J, leaving 14 bases between them. There are 13 residues in the CDR3. The CDR3 is CATGSGDQETQYF. CDR3 sequence (DNA): TGTGCCACAGGTAGCGGAGATCAAGAGACCCAGTACTTC. The entire variable domain, with the rest obtained from reference TRBV19 and TRBJ2-5, is as follows: DGGITQSPKYLFRKEGQNVTLSCEQNLNHDAMYWYRQDPGQGLRLIYYSQIVNDFQKGDIAEGYSVSREKKESFPLTVTSAQKNPTAFYLCATGSGDQETQYFGPGTRLLVL.

V gene TRBV5-6 combines with J gene TRBJ2-3, with a weak D call TRBD1 (6 bases). V was shortened by 7 bases and J by 7 bases, with 22 bases between the two germline ends. The germline CDR1 and CDR2 sequences are SGHDT and YYEEEE. The CDR3 loop spans 15 amino acids. The CDR3 is CASETGGFGVNTQYF. Here the CDR3 DNA reads TGTGCCAGCGAGACTGGGGGCTTCGGGGTTAATACGCAGTATTTT.

This chain links TRBV5-5 with TRBJ1-2; 7 bases match TRBD1. The germline V gene encodes CDR1 SGHKS and CDR2 YYEKEE (reference sequence). The CDR3 spans 14 residues. V lost 1 base, J lost 7 bases, and 7 bases stayed unmatched. The CDR3: CASSLRRQGAGYTF. DNA for the CDR3: TGTGCCAGCAGCTTGCGTCGACAGGGTGCTGGCTACACCTTC.

The rearrangement links TRBV6-5 to TRBJ2-2, with D unresolved. Looked up from germline, CDR1 is MNHEY and CDR2 is SVGAGI. Trimming cost V 4 bases and J 6 bases, with 3 bases left between them. There are 11 residues in the CDR3. In DNA, the CDR3 is TGTGCCAGCAGTTCGGCCGGGGAGCTGTTTTTT. Translated: CASSSAGELFF.

The V call is TRBV2, the J call TRBJ2-3, with D unclear. The CDR3 spans 13 residues. Germline CDR1 reads SNHLY; CDR2 reads FYNNEI. V was cut by 7 bases and J by 2 bases, with 10 bases left in between. The CDR3 DNA reads as TGTGCCAGCACCTCCGAGGTCACAGATACGCAGTATTTT. Amino acid sequence: CASTSEVTDTQYF.

The chain's CDR3 is CASSRRESGNYNSPLHF. The CDR3 DNA is TGTGCCAGCAGCCGCCGAGAGTCGGGGAACTATAATTCACCCCTCCACTTT. The rearrangement links TRBV7-8 to TRBJ1-6; no clear D. The CDR3 is 17 amino acids. The V gene lost 5 bases and the J gene lost 3 bases, with 17 bases spanning the gap. Per the germline V gene, CDR1 is SGHVS and CDR2 is FQNEAQ. The whole variable domain, remainder taken from reference TRBV7-8 and TRBJ1-6, is GAGVSQSPRYKVAKRGQDVALRCDPISGHVSLFWYQQALGQGPEFLTYFQNEAQLDKSGLPSDRFFAERPEGSVSTLKIQRTQQEDSAVYLCASSRRESGNYNSPLHFGNGTRLTVT.

The rearrangement links TRBV6-1 to TRBJ2-1; 10 positions agree with TRBD2. The CDR3 loop spans 14 amino acids. Germline trimming cut 6 bases from V and 1 base from J; bases unmatched to any gene: 0. CDR1 is MNHNS and CDR2 is SASEGT in the germline V gene. The chain's CDR3 is CASRTSGSYNEQFF. The CDR3 nucleotides are TGTGCCAGCAGGACTAGCGGGTCCTACAATGAGCAGTTCTTC.

The chain carries TRBV14 and TRBJ1-4; the D gene is possibly TRBD1 (6 bases). The CDR3 consists of 15 residues. The V end lost 4 bases, the J end lost 7 bases, and 16 bases lay between the germline ends. CDR1 and CDR2 from the germline V gene are SGHDN and FVKESK. For the CDR3, the DNA is TGTGCCAGCAGCCGCGGGGGACAACCGGGTGAAAAACTGTTTTTT. Amino acid sequence: CASSRGGQPGEKLFF.

The rearrangement links TRBV9 to TRBJ2-5; D is possibly TRBD2 (5 bases). The CDR3 length is 13 residues. Germline V gene data show CDR1 as SGDLS and CDR2 as YYNGEE. V shed 0 bases and J shed 9 bases, with 12 bases lying between them. CDR3 DNA sequence: TGTGCCAGCAGCGTAGGGAAAGAGAGGGCCCAGTACTTC. It translates to CASSVGKERAQYF.

J is TRBJ2-4 and V is TRBV29-1; 7 bases are a match to TRBD2. CDR1 SQVTM and CDR2 ANQGSEA come from the germline V gene. The V gene end was trimmed by 5 bases and the J gene end by 0 bases; junction bases not matched to a gene: 10. The CDR3 contains 16 residues. This CDR3 is CSVWLSGRLAKNIQYF. Written as DNA, the CDR3 is TGCAGCGTTTGGCTTAGCGGGCGCTTAGCCAAAAACATTCAGTACTTC.

V gene TRBV5-1 combines with J gene TRBJ1-1, with D maybe TRBD1 (5 bases). Trimming left V 5 bases short and J 1 base short, with 9 bases between. Per the germline V gene, CDR1 is SGHRS and CDR2 is YFSETQ. The CDR3 covers 13 residues. The CDR3 spells CASRAGTNTEAFF. The CDR3 nucleotides are TGCGCCAGCAGGGCGGGGACGAACACTGAAGCTTTCTTT.

The rearrangement uses TRBV7-6 and TRBJ1-4; tentatively, D is TRBD1 (6 bases). Between the trimmed V and J ends, which lost 4 bases and 7 bases, there was a span of 16 bases. The germline gives CDR1 SGHVS, CDR2 FNYEAQ. The CDR3 extends over 15 amino acids. The CDR3 nucleotides are TGTGCCAGCAGCTACCCGAGGGGGGGGAGTGAAAAACTGTTTTTT. Its protein product is CASSYPRGGSEKLFF.

This sequence joins TRBV5-4 and TRBJ2-1; 7 nucleotides match TRBD1. This CDR3 spans 16 amino acids. Germline V CDR1 and CDR2: SGHNT, YYREEE (reference sequence). V was pared by 1 base and J by 6 bases, with 10 bases of the junction left unmatched. The CDR3 region is CASSLTPTGTFNEQFF. CDR3 nucleotide sequence: TGTGCCAGCAGCTTGACCCCGACAGGGACCTTCAATGAGCAGTTCTTC.

The rearrangement joins TRBV21-1 to TRBJ1-5; the table's D call of TRBD1 was not tested on the DNA. TRBV21-1 is flagged as a pseudogene. The CDR3 loop spans 17 amino acids. CDR3 DNA: TGTGCCAGCAGCAAAGGCAAAGGGGGCAGGGGCAATCAGCCCCAGCATTTT. Its protein product is CASSKGKGGRGNQPQHF.

The chain links TRBV15 to TRBJ2-1; 7 positions match TRBD2. The CDR3 spans 17 residues. The J segment lost 5 bases and the V segment lost 0 bases, leaving 10 bases of the junction unmatched. Germline V gene lookup returns CDR1 LNHNV and CDR2 YYDKDF (reference sequence). The CDR3 nucleotides read TGTGCCACCAGCAGAGATCTGGAGGGAGGGCCTCACAATGAGCAGTTCTTC. This codes for CATSRDLEGGPHNEQFF.